This T cell receptor (beta chain) is drawn from a study of shared clonotypes between healthy human individuals. The trim removed 4 bases at V and 5 bases at J, leaving 10 bases unmatched. CDR3 size: 15 residues. CDR1 is SEHNR, CDR2 FQNEAQ, per germline (reference sequence). Profiled with immunoSEQ multiplex PCR; TCRdb holds only in-frame clones, not every one. The sample consists of more than 550,000 clones, roughly 94% of them appearing once. CD8 cells regarded as naive lacked CD45RO, were positively chosen for CCR7, and omitted terminally differentiated effector memory CD45RA+ cells. The sequence was obtained from a man aged 30 to 39 in good health. The rearrangement uses TRBV7-9 and TRBJ1-2, with 7 bases that match TRBD1. Sample: naive CD8+ T cells sorted from blood. The CDR3 sequence: CASSSTAQTGYGYTF. In DNA, the CDR3 is TGTGCCAGCAGCTCCACAGCCCAGACAGGGTATGGCTACACCTTC.